This is a list of T cell receptor beta chains from one sample in a study of Ad26.COV2.S vaccination and SARS-CoV-2 variants. TCRdb's copy holds only in-frame clones and misses some; the assay was immunoSEQ multiplex PCR. The sample yields around 400,000 clones, about 88% seen once. The sequenced sample was peripheral blood, obtained in a trial of Ad26.COV2.S vaccine versus placebo. These receptors originate from a person between 18 and 60 years old who received the Ad26.COV2.S COVID-19 vaccine or a placebo. The CDR3 runs from the conserved cysteine through the conserved F or W. D genes are given only for firm matches. Clone size, where shown, is once, few, many, or a class for clones that have expanded.

J gene | D gene | clone size | V gene | CDR3 DNA | CDR3 protein
TRBJ2-5 | - | - | TRBV7-6 | TGTGCCAGCAGCTCCGGGGCGGGCCTTGGGGAGACCCAGTACTTC | CASSSGAGLGETQYF
TRBJ1-1 | - | - | TRBV30 | TGTGCCTGGAGTGCCCTCGGCAGGGAGGGGACTGAAGCTTTCTTT | CAWSALGREGTEAFF
TRBJ2-2 | - | - | TRBV19 | TGTGCCAGTACCCCCAGAGTAGGGGCGGACGGCGACGGGGAGCTGTTTTTT | CASTPRVGADGDGELFF
TRBJ1-1 | - | - | TRBV18 | TGTGCCAGCTCACCACTATTAACTGAAGCTTTCTTT | CASSPLLTEAFF
TRBJ1-1 | - | - | TRBV7-3 | TGTGCCAGCAGCTTTGCTTTGAACACTGAAGCTTTCTTT | CASSFALNTEAFF
TRBJ2-5 | - | once | TRBV4-2 | TGTGCCAGCAGCCAAGATCGACCCAGTGTGGAGACCCAGTACTTC | CASSQDRPSVETQYF
TRBJ1-1 | - | - | TRBV5-6 | TGTGCCAGCAGCCCTATGACGGGTAACACTGAAGCTTTCTTT | CASSPMTGNTEAFF
TRBJ2-5 | - | - | TRBV11-2 | TGTGCCAGCAGCCCCCGGGCAGGGACCCAGTACTTC | CASSPRAGTQYF
TRBJ1-2 | - | - | TRBV5-1 | TGCGCCAGCAGTCCTGGAACGGTGCGTACCGGTGGTAACTATGGCTACACCTTC | CASSPGTVRTGGNYGYTF
TRBJ1-1 | - | - | TRBV7-2 | TGTGCCAGCAGCTTAGGCCCGGACACTGAAGCTTTCTTT | CASSLGPDTEAFF
TRBJ2-2 | - | - | TRBV5-4 | TGTGCCAGCAGCTTGAATTCAGGCTTGAACACCGGGGAGCTGTTTTTT | CASSLNSGLNTGELFF
TRBJ2-5 | - | - | TRBV6-2/TRBV6-3 | TGTGCCAGCAGTTACACAGGGTTTGGGGAGACCCAGTACTTC | CASSYTGFGETQYF
TRBJ2-1 | TRBD1 | - | TRBV10-1 | TGCGCCAGCAGTGGGAAGGACAGGGTGATCTTC | CASSGKDRVIF
TRBJ2-2 | - | once | TRBV2 | TGTGCCAGCAGTGACAGGGAGTACGGGGAGCTGTTTTTT | CASSDREYGELFF